The 2 T cell receptor beta chains in this list originate from one sample, sequenced in a study of regulatory T cells in long-lasting Graves disease. Arm-PCR of CDR3 regions with iRepertoire HTBI primers generated TCR beta libraries. TCRdb redid the calling of the multiplex PCR reads with MiXCR, one entry per CDR3 protein. The sample has more than 400,000 distinct CDR3 sequences; roughly 15% are singletons. Time point here: newly diagnosed GD, antithyroid drugs for less than 3 months. RNA from PBMCs was the source of the TCR library. The same data also contributed to another study, on T cells in Graves' hyperthyroidism and ophthalmopathy.

Specimen: peripheral blood mononuclear cells (PBMCs), collected at new diagnosis, from a patient treated with antithyroid drugs. These receptors were obtained from a woman aged 25 to 39 with Graves disease.

The table lists this clonotype with many counts. V usage is TRBV3-1 and J usage is TRBJ1-2; the D is unclear. From germline, CDR1 is LGHDT and CDR2 YNNKEL (reference sequence). The V and J ends lost 1 base and 2 bases respectively, with 5 bases between them. The CDR3 is made up of 13 amino acids. For the CDR3, the DNA is TGTGCCAGCAGCCAAGCTGGGAACTATGGCTACACCTTC. It specifies CASSQAGNYGYTF.

The gene calls are TRBV27 and TRBJ2-7; D possibly corresponds to TRBD2 (6 bases). V lost 1 base to trimming and J lost 2 bases, with 12 bases between them. Per germline, CDR1 MNHEY and CDR2 SMNVEV (reference sequence). The CDR3 loop spans 15 amino acids. CDR3: CASSLFGAGTYEQYF. As DNA, the CDR3 is TGTGCCAGCAGTTTATTCGGGGCGGGAACCTACGAGCAGTACTTC.